This is a list of T cell receptor beta chains from one sample in a study of blood T cells in healthy people across ages. TCRdb re-called the 5' RACE reads with MiXCR, one entry per CDR3 protein. The sample lists approximately 960,000 distinct CDR3 sequences; under 35% were seen once. This same sample was also taken into another study, of T cells of mothers and their children.

The source material was blood. These receptors originate from a middle-aged woman in good health. CDR3s include the opening cysteine and the closing phenylalanine or tryptophan. The D gene is left open where the match is weak. Rows give clone size only sometimes, using once, few, many, or a class for an expanded clone.

d_call,clone_size,j_call,v_call,cdr3_nt,cdr3_aa
-,-,TRBJ2-6,TRBV7-9,TGTGCCAGCAGCTCCGGAGGGGGCTCTGGGGCCAACGTCCTGACTTTC,CASSSGGGSGANVLTF
TRBD2,-,TRBJ2-1,TRBV5-1,TGCGCCAGCAGCCCCCCTAGCGGGGGGGGCGATGAGCAGTTCTTC,CASSPPSGGGDEQFF
-,-,TRBJ1-5,TRBV29-1,TGCAGCGTTGCCGGGGAGAGCGGTAGCAATCAGCCCCAGCATTTT,CSVAGESGSNQPQHF
TRBD2,many,TRBJ2-1,TRBV5-1,TGCGCCAGCAGGATGATTAGCGGGGGTTACAATGAGCAGTTCTTC,CASRMISGGYNEQFF
-,-,TRBJ2-1,TRBV27,TGTGCCAGCAGACAAAACAGGGACTACAATGAGCAGTTCTTC,CASRQNRDYNEQFF
-,few,TRBJ2-7,TRBV12-3/TRBV12-4,TGTGCCAGCAGCTCCGACAGGATCAACCTCGAGCAGTACTTC,CASSSDRINLEQYF
-,many,TRBJ2-4,TRBV18,TGTGCCAGCTCACCCCTGGCCAAAAACATTCAGTACTTC,CASSPLAKNIQYF
TRBD2,-,TRBJ2-7,TRBV5-1,TGCGCCAGCAGCCAAACCGGGACTAGCGACTACGAGCAGTACTTC,CASSQTGTSDYEQYF
-,-,TRBJ1-6,TRBV27,TGTGCCAGCAGTTTCGGCGGGGTACAGAATTCACCCCTCCACTTT,CASSFGGVQNSPLHF
TRBD1,many,TRBJ2-7,TRBV10-2,TGCGCCAGCAAAGGGACAGGGGGCGCCTCCTACGAGCAGTACTTC,CASKGTGGASYEQYF